Listed here are 17 T cell receptor beta chains from one sample, sequenced in a study of OX40 agonist ivuxolimab in advanced cancers. This table comes from immunoSEQ multiplex PCR, and its TCRdb copy is limited to in-frame clones, with some not included. Here the sample spans around 22,000 clones, roughly 84% being singletons. Sample: CD4+ or CD8+ T cells sorted from blood, taken in a trial of the OX40 agonist ivuxolimab. The receptors derive from an adult with an advanced solid tumor such as melanoma, head and neck, liver or kidney cancer.

The gene calls are TRBV18 and TRBJ2-1, with a weak D call TRBD1 (5 bases). V lost 1 base and J 6 bases, leaving 16 bases between the germline ends. Germline V gene data show CDR1 as KGHSH and CDR2 as LQKENI. The length of the CDR3 is 16 residues. The CDR3 nucleotides are TGTGCCAGCTCACCACGTGGGCCCCATAGGGGCAATGAGCAGTTCTTC. Its translation: CASSPRGPHRGNEQFF.

This sequence joins TRBV27 and TRBJ2-1; TRBD1 matches 7 bases. The CDR3 covers 16 residues. The V gene end was trimmed by 5 bases and the J gene end by 2 bases; junction bases not matched to a gene: 9. Germline-derived CDR1 and CDR2 are MNHEY and SMNVEV (reference sequence). The CDR3 here is CASSAKQGNPYNEQFF. For the CDR3, the DNA is TGTGCCAGCAGTGCCAAACAGGGGAACCCCTACAATGAGCAGTTCTTC.

This chain connects TRBV11-3 to TRBJ2-7, with 9 positions matching TRBD2. Germline CDR1 reads SGHNT; CDR2 reads YENEEA. This CDR3 has 15 amino acids. V shed 1 base and J 1 base; nucleotides not matched to a gene: 2. The CDR3, as DNA: TGTGCCAGCAGCTTAGTCGGACTAGCGTCCTACGAGCAGTACTTC. Amino acid sequence: CASSLVGLASYEQYF. The variable domain in full, completed from reference TRBV11-3 and TRBJ2-7, reads EAGVVQSPRYKIIEKKQPVAFWCNPISGHNTLYWYLQNLGQGPELLIRYENEEAVDDSQLPKDRFSAERLKGVDSTLKIQPAELGDSAVYLCASSLVGLASYEQYFGPGTRLTVT.

This chain uses TRBV6-5 with TRBJ2-1, with 8 bases lining up with TRBD2. The CDR3 is made up of 13 amino acids. Germline values: CDR1 MNHEY, CDR2 SVGAGI. Trimming removed 5 bases from V and 6 bases from J; junction bases left unmatched: 3. CDR3 region: CASSHAGGNEQFF. The CDR3 DNA is TGTGCCAGCAGTCACGCGGGGGGCAATGAGCAGTTCTTC.

CDR3 protein: CASSLGLAGGPIYNEQFF. The CDR3 nucleotides are TGTGCCAGCAGCCTAGGACTAGCGGGAGGGCCTATTTACAATGAGCAGTTCTTC. The rearrangement links TRBV7-9 to TRBJ2-1, with 15 bases that match TRBD2. Unmatched junction bases numbered 9, after V lost 5 bases and J lost 4 bases. This CDR3 region has 18 residues. The germline V gene has CDR1 SEHNR and CDR2 FQNEAQ (reference sequence).

Notes on this clone: At one end, the junction sequence differs from germline, possibly due to a read error. Other DNA sequences in this sample translate to the same CDR3. This sequence joins TRBV7-2 and TRBJ1-2, with 9 bases fitting TRBD1. CDR3 length: 14 residues. Germline values: CDR1 SGHTA, CDR2 FQGNSA. CDR3 sequence reads: CASSFGTGWYGYTF. DNA for the CDR3: TGCGCCAGCAGCTTCGGGACAGGGTGGTATGGCTACACCTTC.

The chain carries TRBV27 and TRBJ2-1; D is uncertain. The V end was cut by 0 bases, the J end by 8 bases, with 2 bases between. The CDR3 contains 11 residues. Germline V gene lookup returns CDR1 MNHEY and CDR2 SMNVEV (reference sequence). The CDR3 is CASSLSDEQFF. Written as DNA, the CDR3 is TGTGCCAGCAGTTTATCGGATGAGCAGTTCTTC.

CDR3: CASSLTSGRKYEQYF. The CDR3 DNA reads TGTGCCAGCAGTTTGACTAGCGGGAGAAAATACGAGCAGTACTTC. The rearrangement links TRBV13 to TRBJ2-7; 12 positions agree with TRBD2. From germline, CDR1 is PRHDT and CDR2 FYEKMQ (reference sequence). This CDR3 spans 15 amino acids. The V gene end was trimmed by 6 bases and the J gene end by 4 bases; junction bases not matched to a gene: 7. The variable domain in full, with the rest retrieved from reference TRBV13 and TRBJ2-7, is AAGVIQSPRHLIKEKRETATLKCYPIPRHDTVYWYQQGPGQDPQFLISFYEKMQSDKGSIPDRFSAQQFSDYHSELNMSSLELGDSALYFCASSLTSGRKYEQYFGPGTRLTVT.

This sequence joins TRBV7-8 and TRBJ1-5; D gene ambiguous. The ends were cut back, 4 bases at V and 2 bases at J, with 3 bases in the middle. This CDR3 region has 12 residues. The germline V gene encodes CDR1 SGHVS and CDR2 FQNEAQ. This CDR3 is CASSSGNQPQHF. CDR3 DNA sequence: TGTGCCAGCAGCTCGGGCAATCAGCCCCAGCATTTT.

This chain's CDR3 is CASSHGTKNTGELFF. CDR3 bases: TGTGCCAGCAGCCACGGGACAAAGAACACCGGGGAGCTGTTTTTT. This rearrangement joins TRBV9 to TRBJ2-2, with a tentative D call TRBD1 (6 bases). CDR3 length: 15 amino acids. In germline, CDR1 is SGDLS, CDR2 YYNGEE. Trimming left V 4 bases short and J 1 base short, with 11 bases between.

This chain uses TRBV6-4 with TRBJ2-1; 12 positions agree with TRBD2. Trimming took 3 bases from V and 7 from J; bases not matched to a gene: 1. This CDR3 is built from 14 residues. Germline V lookup: CDR1 MRHNA, CDR2 SNTAGT. CDR3 sequence: CASSDGTSGNEQFF. In DNA, the CDR3 is TGTGCCAGCAGTGATGGGACTAGCGGGAATGAGCAGTTCTTC.

This sequence joins TRBV5-6 and TRBJ1-2; no definite D call. Germline V lookup: CDR1 SGHDT, CDR2 YYEEEE. The ends were cut back, 4 bases at V and 5 bases at J, with 12 bases in the middle. This CDR3 region has 13 residues. DNA for the CDR3: TGTGCCAGCAGCATAAGCGGATTTTATGGCTACACCTTC. Protein: CASSISGFYGYTF.

CDR3 nucleotides: TGTGCCAGCAGCTTATTAGGCCCGACGAACACTGAAGCTTTCTTT. Protein: CASSLLGPTNTEAFF. The chain links TRBV11-3 to TRBJ1-1, with unresolved D. Germline assignment: CDR1 SGHNT and CDR2 YENEEA. V was shortened by 2 bases and J by 1 base, with 11 bases between the two germline ends. This CDR3 spans 15 amino acids.

This clone is categorized as medium-sized. V is TRBV5-1 and J is TRBJ1-4; 8 bases are a match to TRBD1. The germline CDR1 and CDR2 sequences are SGHRS and YFSETQ. This CDR3 contains 15 residues. Germline trimming cut 1 base from V and 6 bases from J; bases unmatched to any gene: 5. Here the CDR3 DNA reads TGCGCCAGCAGCTTGACTGGACAGGGCCATGAAAAACTGTTTTTT. Translating it yields CASSLTGQGHEKLFF.

The CDR3 DNA is TGCGCCAGCAGCTTGCTGAGCGGGGGCCCCCACAATGAGCAGTTCTTC. It codes for CASSLLSGGPHNEQFF. The rearrangement uses TRBV5-1 and TRBJ2-1; 8 positions match TRBD2. The CDR3 consists of 16 residues. The junction had 8 bases not matched to a gene; V was cut back by 1 base and J by 5 bases. Germline lookup yields CDR1 SGHRS and CDR2 YFSETQ.

The V and J genes are TRBV5-1 and TRBJ1-1; D is ambiguous. The CDR3 is 14 residues long. Germline V CDR1 and CDR2: SGHRS, YFSETQ. V was clipped by 0 bases and J by 0 bases, with 6 bases between them. CDR3 in DNA: TGCGCCAGCAGCTTGGGGGGAATGAACACTGAAGCTTTCTTT. This codes for CASSLGGMNTEAFF.

The chain uses TRBV4-1 and TRBJ1-5; a weak D match, TRBD1 (5 bases). The CDR3 consists of 15 residues. The V and J ends lost 1 base and 4 bases respectively, with 11 bases between them. The V gene's germline CDR1 is MGHRA and CDR2 YSYEKL. This chain's CDR3 is CASSQVLTANQPQHF. DNA for the CDR3: TGCGCCAGCAGCCAAGTTTTGACAGCAAATCAGCCCCAGCATTTT.